This TCR beta chain was observed in a study of a mutant IDH1 vaccine in newly diagnosed glioma. Across the whole study: Beginning 4-6 weeks after radiotherapy alone, or with temozolomide cycles, vaccination took place. Mean patient age was around 40 years; around 60% were male and 37.5% female. Patients got radiotherapy, temozolomide, or both beforehand, and most got both.

A remark on this clone: Its antigen is not known.

Some clones are missing from TCRdb's copy, which holds only in-frame ones; the method was immunoSEQ multiplex PCR. This table has roughly 72,000 clones, 75% to 95% appearing once. Time point of the sample: week 5, during vaccination. Alongside topical imiquimod, each dose of vaccine comprised 300 ug of mutant IDH1 20-mer peptide. Donor diagnoses consisted of new WHO grade 3 or 4 IDH1-mutant, ATRX-lost astrocytomas. This TCR was recovered from a woman in her fifties or sixties with glioma. The source was PBMCs, collected from a glioma patient whose treatment included an IDH1 peptide vaccine.

For the CDR3, the DNA is TGTGCCAGCAGCCAAGATAGGTCGGGGACGGCCTCTGGAAACACCATATATTTT. Protein product: CASSQDRSGTASGNTIYF. The rearrangement links TRBV4-2 to TRBJ1-3; a weak D match, TRBD1 (5 bases). Trimming removed 0 bases at V and 0 bases at J, with 15 bases between. This CDR3 is built from 18 residues. Germline V gene data show CDR1 as LGHNA and CDR2 as YNFKEQ.